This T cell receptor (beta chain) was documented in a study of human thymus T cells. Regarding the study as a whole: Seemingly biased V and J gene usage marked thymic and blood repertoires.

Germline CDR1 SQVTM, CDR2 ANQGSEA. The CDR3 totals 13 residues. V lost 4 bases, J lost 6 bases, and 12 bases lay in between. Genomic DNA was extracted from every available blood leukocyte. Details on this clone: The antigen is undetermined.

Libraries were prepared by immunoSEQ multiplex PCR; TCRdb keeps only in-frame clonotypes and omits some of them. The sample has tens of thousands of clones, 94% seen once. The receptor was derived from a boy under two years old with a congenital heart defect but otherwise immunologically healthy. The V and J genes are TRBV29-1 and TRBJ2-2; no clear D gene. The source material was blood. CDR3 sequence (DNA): TGCAGCGTTGCAAGTATAGTAGCCGGGGAGCTGTTTTTT. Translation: CSVASIVAGELFF.